A selection of T cell receptor beta chains follows, all from one sample in a study of blood T cell repertoires in COVID-19. TCRdb's copy holds only in-frame clones and misses some; the assay was immunoSEQ multiplex PCR. The table records fewer than 200,000 clones, about 86% of them present only once. Sequencing was carried out using peripheral blood. These receptors all stem from a woman aged 18-29 years who had recovered from COVID-19. Both conserved end residues are trimmed from each CDR3. Each record gives: V gene, J gene, CDR3 protein.

>TRBV3-1/TRBV3-2|TRBJ2-5
ASSQEGETQY
>TRBV3-1/TRBV3-2|TRBJ1-1
ASSPHPGQGFGNTEAF
>TRBV6-5|TRBJ1-2
ASSYRPGQGAGGYT
>TRBV9|TRBJ2-1
ASSVDMPSYNEQF
>TRBV9|TRBJ1-2
ASSRTDSIYGYT
>TRBV7-2|TRBJ2-7
ASSPWDRAGSEQY
>TRBV14|TRBJ2-7
ASSRDAGTVFEQY
>TRBV7-6|TRBJ1-3
ASSLAGTGYNTIY
>TRBV7-3|TRBJ2-3
ASSLVAGAADTQY
>TRBV14|TRBJ2-3
ASRRAGSDTQY
>TRBV5-4|TRBJ2-3
ASSYDSPGTGSFGTDTQY
>TRBV7-3|TRBJ2-5
ASSKQAGGETQY
>TRBV4-1|TRBJ2-7
ASSQGQATYEQY
>TRBV20-1|TRBJ2-2
SASSKARVTGELF
>TRBV23-1|TRBJ2-1
ASPHPLPTGLSYNEQF
>TRBV9|TRBJ1-2
ASSGGAGTGNGYT
>TRBV3-1/TRBV3-2|TRBJ1-5
ASSQVASWGGAWQPQH
>TRBV15|TRBJ2-3
ATRPSSGSTDTQY
>TRBV9|TRBJ1-1
ASSVSRDRGGNTEAF
>TRBV6-4|TRBJ2-3
ASSVSGTATDTQY
>TRBV3-1/TRBV3-2|TRBJ2-1
ASSPRGSGRPNPYNEQF
>TRBV7-6|TRBJ2-1
ASSSGQGRGNEQF
>TRBV27|TRBJ1-5
ASSLFFYRQGTGNQPQH
>TRBV7-4|TRBJ1-4
ASSLGVRGPINEKLF
>TRBV11-2|TRBJ1-1
ASSAQGAMNTEAF
>TRBV4-3|TRBJ1-2
ASSQGTSLYGYT
>TRBV11-3|TRBJ2-5
ASSHGQKETQY